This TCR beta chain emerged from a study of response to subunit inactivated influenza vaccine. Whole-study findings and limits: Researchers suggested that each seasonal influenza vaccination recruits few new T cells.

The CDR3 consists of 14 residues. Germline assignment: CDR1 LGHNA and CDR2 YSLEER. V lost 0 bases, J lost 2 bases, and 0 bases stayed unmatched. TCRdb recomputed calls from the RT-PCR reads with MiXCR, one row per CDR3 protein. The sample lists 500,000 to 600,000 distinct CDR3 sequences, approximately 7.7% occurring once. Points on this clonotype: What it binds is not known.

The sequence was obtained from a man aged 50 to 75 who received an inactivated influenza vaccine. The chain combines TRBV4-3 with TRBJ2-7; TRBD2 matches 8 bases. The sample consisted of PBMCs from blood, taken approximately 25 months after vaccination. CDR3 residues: CASSQEAGAYEQYF. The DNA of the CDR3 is TGCGCCAGCAGCCAAGAAGCGGGGGCCTACGAGCAGTACTTC.